A selection of T cell receptor beta chains follows, all from one sample in a study of shared clonotypes between healthy human individuals. Sequencing used immunoSEQ multiplex PCR; TCRdb keeps in-frame clones, though not all of them. The sample holds 500,000 to 700,000 clones, approximately 95% seen once. The specimen sequenced was naive CD8+ T cells sorted from blood. The source of these receptors is a woman aged 25 to 45 in good health. Each CDR3 is given with its conserved first and last residue.

V gene,J gene,CDR3 protein
TRBV5-1,TRBJ2-7,CASSLYSGTGVEQYF
TRBV4-1,TRBJ1-4,CASSQTGTVGEKLFF
TRBV4-1,.,CASSHAGSSYEQYF
TRBV19,TRBJ2-1,CASSITGLAGVNEQFF
TRBV23-1,TRBJ2-1,CASTLGSSGTTANEQFF
TRBV9,TRBJ2-1,CASSVGSSYNEQFF
TRBV9,TRBJ1-4,CASSVGGATNEKLFF
TRBV7-9,TRBJ1-1,CASSLSLIGGFTEAFF
TRBV23-1,TRBJ2-7,CASSHQPQGGSSYEQYF
TRBV6-5,TRBJ2-7,CASSPTGTSYEQYF
TRBV9,TRBJ2-7,CASSVAGGHYEQYF
TRBV13,TRBJ2-2,CASSSTPGTGGPVRNTGELFF